This record covers a single T cell receptor beta chain. The sample comes from a study of lymphopenia after photon versus proton radiotherapy. Libraries were prepared by immunoSEQ multiplex PCR; TCRdb keeps only in-frame clonotypes and omits some of them. This table has about 39,000 clones, approximately 90% appearing once. This clonotype was sampled from a man aged 55 to 70 with cholangiocarcinoma. The material was peripheral blood, obtained from a patient treated with photon-based radiotherapy.

CDR3 in DNA: TGTGCCAGCAGCGTAGGTTGGGTAGCGGGAGTAGATACGCAGTATTTT. Translated: CASSVGWVAGVDTQYF. V and J are TRBV9 and TRBJ2-3; 9 bases match TRBD2. Losses at the gene ends were 0 bases for V and 5 bases for J; bases not matched to a gene: 7. Germline V lookup: CDR1 SGDLS, CDR2 YYNGEE. CDR3 size: 16 residues.